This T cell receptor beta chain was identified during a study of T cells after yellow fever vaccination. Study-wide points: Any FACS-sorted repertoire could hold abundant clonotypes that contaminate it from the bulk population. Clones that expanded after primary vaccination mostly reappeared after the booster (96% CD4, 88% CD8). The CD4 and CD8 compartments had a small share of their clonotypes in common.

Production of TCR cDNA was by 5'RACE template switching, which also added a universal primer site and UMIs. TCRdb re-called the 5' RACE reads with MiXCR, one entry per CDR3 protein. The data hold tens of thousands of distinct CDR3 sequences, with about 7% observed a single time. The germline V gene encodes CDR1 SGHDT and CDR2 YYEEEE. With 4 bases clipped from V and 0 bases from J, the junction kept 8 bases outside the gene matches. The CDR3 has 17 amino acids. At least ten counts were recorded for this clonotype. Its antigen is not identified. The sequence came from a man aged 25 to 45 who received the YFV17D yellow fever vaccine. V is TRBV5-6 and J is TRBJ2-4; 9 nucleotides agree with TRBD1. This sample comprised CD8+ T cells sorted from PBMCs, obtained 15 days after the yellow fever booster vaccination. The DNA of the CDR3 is TGTGCCAGCAGCGGGGGGACAGGGCTACTAGCCAAAAACATTCAGTACTTC. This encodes CASSGGTGLLAKNIQYF.